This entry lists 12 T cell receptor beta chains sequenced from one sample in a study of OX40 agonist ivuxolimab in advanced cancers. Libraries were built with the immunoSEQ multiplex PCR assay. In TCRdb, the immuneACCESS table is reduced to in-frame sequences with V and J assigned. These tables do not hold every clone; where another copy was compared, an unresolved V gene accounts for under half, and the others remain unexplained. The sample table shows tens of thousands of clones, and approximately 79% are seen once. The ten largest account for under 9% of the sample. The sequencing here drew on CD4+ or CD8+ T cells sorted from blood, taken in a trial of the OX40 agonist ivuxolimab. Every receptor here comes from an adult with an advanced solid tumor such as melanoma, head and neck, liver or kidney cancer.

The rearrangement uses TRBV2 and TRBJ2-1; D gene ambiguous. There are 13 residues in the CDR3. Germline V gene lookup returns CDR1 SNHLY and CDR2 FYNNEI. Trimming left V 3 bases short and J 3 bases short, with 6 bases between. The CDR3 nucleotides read TGTGCCAGCAGTGATACCCTCTACAATGAGCAGTTCTTC. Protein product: CASSDTLYNEQFF.

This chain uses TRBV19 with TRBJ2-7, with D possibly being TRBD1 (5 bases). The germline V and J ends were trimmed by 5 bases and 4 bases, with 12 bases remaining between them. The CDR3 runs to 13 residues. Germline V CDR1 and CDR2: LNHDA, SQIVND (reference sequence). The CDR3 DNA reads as TGTGCCAGTAGTCGACAGATTAGATACGAGCAGTACTTC. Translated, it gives CASSRQIRYEQYF. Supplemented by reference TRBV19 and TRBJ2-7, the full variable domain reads DGGITQSPKYLFRKEGQNVTLSCEQNLNHDAMYWYRQDPGQGLRLIYYSQIVNDFQKGDIAEGYSVSREKKESFPLTVTSAQKNPTAFYLCASSRQIRYEQYFGPGTRLTVT.

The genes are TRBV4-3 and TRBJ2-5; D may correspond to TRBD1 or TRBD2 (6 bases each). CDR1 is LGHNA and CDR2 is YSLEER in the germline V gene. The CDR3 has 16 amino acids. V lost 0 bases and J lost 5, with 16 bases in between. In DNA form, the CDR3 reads TGCGCCAGCAGCCAAGAACCCGCCGGGGGCGAGGAGACCCAGTACTTC. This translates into CASSQEPAGGEETQYF.

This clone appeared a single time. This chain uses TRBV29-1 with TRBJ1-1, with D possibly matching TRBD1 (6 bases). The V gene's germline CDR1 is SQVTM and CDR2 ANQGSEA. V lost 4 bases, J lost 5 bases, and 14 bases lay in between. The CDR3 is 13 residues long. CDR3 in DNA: TGCAGCGTTGCTCTGGGGGCCGAGACTGAAGCTTTCTTT. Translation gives CSVALGAETEAFF.

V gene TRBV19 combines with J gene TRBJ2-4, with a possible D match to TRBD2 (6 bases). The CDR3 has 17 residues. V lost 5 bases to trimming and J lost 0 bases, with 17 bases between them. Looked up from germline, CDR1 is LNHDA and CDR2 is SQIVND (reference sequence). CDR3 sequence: CASSPRDFSLAKNIQYF. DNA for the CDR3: TGTGCCAGTAGTCCCCGGGACTTCTCTCTAGCCAAAAACATTCAGTACTTC.

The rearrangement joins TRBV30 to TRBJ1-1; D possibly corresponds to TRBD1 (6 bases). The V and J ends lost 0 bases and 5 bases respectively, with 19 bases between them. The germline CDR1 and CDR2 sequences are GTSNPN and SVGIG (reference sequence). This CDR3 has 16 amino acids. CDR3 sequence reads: CAWSVVNGGGWTEAFF. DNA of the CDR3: TGTGCCTGGAGTGTAGTTAATGGAGGGGGTTGGACTGAAGCTTTCTTT.

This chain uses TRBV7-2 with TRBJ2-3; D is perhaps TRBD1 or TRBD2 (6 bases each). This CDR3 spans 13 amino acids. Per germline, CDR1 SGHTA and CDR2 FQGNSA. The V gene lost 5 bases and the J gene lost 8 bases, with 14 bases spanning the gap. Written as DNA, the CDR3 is TGTGCCAGCAGCCAGGGCAAGGGGGGTACGCAGTATTTT. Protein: CASSQGKGGTQYF. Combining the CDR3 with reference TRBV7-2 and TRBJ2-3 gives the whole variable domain GAGVSQSPSNKVTEKGKDVELRCDPISGHTALYWYRQSLGQGLEFLIYFQGNSAPDKSGLPSDRFSAERTGGSVSTLTIQRTQQEDSAVYLCASSQGKGGTQYFGPGTRLTVL.

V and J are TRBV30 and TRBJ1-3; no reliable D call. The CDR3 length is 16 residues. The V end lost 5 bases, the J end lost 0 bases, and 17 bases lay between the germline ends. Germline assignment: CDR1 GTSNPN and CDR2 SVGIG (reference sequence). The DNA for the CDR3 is TGTGCCTGGGACTCCAACCTAAGATACTCTGGAAACACCATATATTTT. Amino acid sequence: CAWDSNLRYSGNTIYF.

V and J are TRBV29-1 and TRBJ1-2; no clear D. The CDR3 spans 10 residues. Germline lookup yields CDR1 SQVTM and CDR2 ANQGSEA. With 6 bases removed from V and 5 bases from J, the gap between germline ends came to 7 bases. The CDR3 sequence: CSVSEYGYTF. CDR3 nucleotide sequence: TGCAGCGTGTCAGAATATGGCTACACCTTC. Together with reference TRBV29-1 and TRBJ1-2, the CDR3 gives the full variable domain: SAVISQKPSRDICQRGTSLTIQCQVDSQVTMMFWYRQQPGQSLTLIATANQGSEATYESGFVIDKFPISRPNLTFSTLTVSNMSPEDSSIYLCSVSEYGYTFGSGTRLTVV.

CDR3 DNA: TGCGCCAGCAGCCAGCAAATGACTAGCGAAAGCACAGATACGCAGTATTTT. This sequence encodes CASSQQMTSESTDTQYF. The chain employs TRBV4-1 and TRBJ2-3, with TRBD2 matching over 8 bases. The V gene end was trimmed by 3 bases and the J gene end by 0 bases; junction bases not matched to a gene: 8. Looked up from germline, CDR1 is MGHRA and CDR2 is YSYEKL. The CDR3 extends over 17 amino acids.

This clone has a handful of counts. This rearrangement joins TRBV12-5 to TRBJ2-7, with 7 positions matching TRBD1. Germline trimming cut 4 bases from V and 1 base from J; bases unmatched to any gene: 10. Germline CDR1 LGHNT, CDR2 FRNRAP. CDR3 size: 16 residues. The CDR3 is CASGSTNRGWSYEQYF. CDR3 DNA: TGTGCTAGTGGTTCCACGAACAGGGGCTGGTCCTACGAGCAGTACTTC.

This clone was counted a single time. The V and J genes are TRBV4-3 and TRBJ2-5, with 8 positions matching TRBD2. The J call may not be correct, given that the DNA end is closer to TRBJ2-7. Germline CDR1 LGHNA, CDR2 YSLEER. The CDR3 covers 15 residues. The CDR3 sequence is CASSQAPAGVSEQYF. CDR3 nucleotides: TGCGCCAGCAGCCAAGCTCCAGCGGGAGTCAGCGAGCAGTACTTC.